Sequencing of this T cell receptor beta chain was carried out in a study of blood T cell repertoires in COVID-19. Study context: Sites across the United States, Italy and Spain contributed samples from acute and convalescent COVID-19. From T cells, B-cell-depleted T cells, or PBMCs came the material, which was cDNA or gDNA.

Germline V gene sequence: CDR1 SGHTA, CDR2 FQGNSA. Germline trimming cut 2 bases from V and 0 bases from J; bases unmatched to any gene: 4. The length of the CDR3 is 16 residues. In the study's own analysis: Amplification with reference gene primers provided the estimates of nucleated cell counts. Assay: immunoSEQ multiplex PCR; the TCRdb copy retains only in-frame clones and omits some. V and J calls and clone size are those listed in that table; D and trimming were worked out from the DNA. The table shows around 340,000 clones, with about four fifths occurring only once. The TCR sequence derives from a man aged 30 to 45 with active or convalescent COVID-19. The material sequenced was peripheral blood. This rearrangement joins TRBV7-2 to TRBJ1-5; 7 bases match TRBD1. CDR3 protein: CASSLQGGYSNQPQHF. DNA of the CDR3: TGTGCCAGCAGCTTACAGGGGGGATATAGCAATCAGCCCCAGCATTTT.